The 12 T cell receptor beta chains in this list originate from one sample, sequenced in a study of T cell responses to AZD1222 COVID-19 vaccine. Profiling relied on immunoSEQ multiplex PCR, and the TCRdb table lists in-frame clones only, not all of them. The sample has around 100,000 clones, approximately 87% seen once. Sequencing was performed on peripheral blood, taken on day 0 of AZD1222 vaccination. These receptors were taken from an adult in good health.

The V call is TRBV27, the J call TRBJ2-7, with TRBD1 matching 12 bases. The CDR3 is 16 residues long. The germline CDR1 and CDR2 sequences are MNHEY and SMNVEV (reference sequence). J lost 5 bases, V lost 2 bases, and 7 bases had no gene match. In DNA, the CDR3 is TGTGCCAGCAGTTTACGAGGCGGGACAGGGGGCCACGAGCAGTACTTC. Translating gives CASSLRGGTGGHEQYF.

The chain combines TRBV9 with TRBJ1-5; weak D call: TRBD1 (6 bases). Trimming took 0 bases from V and 0 from J, leaving 7 bases between them. This CDR3 has 15 amino acids. Looked up from germline, CDR1 is SGDLS and CDR2 is YYNGEE. The CDR3 is CASSVAGDSNQPQHF. The CDR3, as DNA: TGTGCCAGCAGCGTAGCAGGGGATAGCAATCAGCCCCAGCATTTT.

The chain couples TRBV7-6 to TRBJ2-7, with a possible D match to TRBD1 (5 bases). The CDR3 is made up of 15 amino acids. V lost 1 base and J 6 bases, leaving 16 bases between the germline ends. CDR1 and CDR2 (germline): SGHVS, FNYEAQ. The CDR3 reads CASSLGQGHIGEQYF. Written as DNA, the CDR3 is TGTGCCAGCAGCTTAGGGCAGGGTCACATAGGCGAGCAGTACTTC.

The chain recombines TRBV24-1 with TRBJ2-3, with TRBD2 matching 11 bases. Germline V gives CDR1 KGHDR, CDR2 SFDVKD. The CDR3 contains 17 residues. The trim removed 3 bases at V and 7 bases at J, leaving 11 bases unmatched. The CDR3 region has the DNA TGTGCCACCAGTGATCACCAAACTAGCGGGGGTCGAAATACGCAGTATTTT. Translating gives CATSDHQTSGGRNTQYF.

The rearrangement links TRBV4-3 to TRBJ1-2; D call uncertain. Germline V lookup: CDR1 LGHNA, CDR2 YSLEER. The CDR3 consists of 14 residues. V was shortened by 0 bases and J by 8 bases, with 13 bases between the two germline ends. The CDR3 reads CASSQDGPTRGYTF. The CDR3 DNA reads TGCGCCAGCAGCCAAGATGGTCCGACACGCGGCTACACCTTC.

The chain employs TRBV7-9 and TRBJ1-1, with a tentative D call TRBD1 (5 bases). Germline values: CDR1 SEHNR, CDR2 FQNEAQ (reference sequence). Trimming removed 3 bases at V and 2 bases at J, with 10 bases between. This CDR3 is built from 14 residues. In DNA form, the CDR3 reads TGTGCCAGCAGCTTCGGCGGGGGAAACACTGAAGCTTTCTTT. It encodes CASSFGGGNTEAFF.

Written as DNA, the CDR3 is TGTGCCAGCAGCTCGGACAGGGCAGAGACCCAGTACTTC. Amino acids: CASSSDRAETQYF. The V and J genes are TRBV7-2 and TRBJ2-5; 8 bases align to TRBD1. The CDR3 has 13 residues. Germline CDR1 SGHTA, CDR2 FQGNSA. With V trimmed by 4 bases and J by 4 bases, 2 bases remained unmatched.

The chain recombines TRBV14 with TRBJ1-2; 7 nucleotides line up with TRBD1. Trimming cost V 2 bases and J 6 bases; bases outside gene matches: 3. Germline V gene lookup returns CDR1 SGHDN and CDR2 FVKESK. The CDR3 runs to 13 residues. Here the CDR3 reads CASSQTGQDGYTF. The CDR3 DNA follows: TGTGCCAGCAGCCAAACTGGACAGGATGGCTACACCTTC.

The J gene is TRBJ1-1, the V gene TRBV18, with 7 bases aligning to TRBD1. The CDR3 has 15 amino acids. Germline lookup yields CDR1 KGHSH and CDR2 LQKENI. J was trimmed by 2 bases and V by 6 bases; bases with no gene match: 9. This CDR3 is CASSPLTGHNTEAFF. In nucleotides, the CDR3 is TGTGCCAGCTCGCCCCTGACAGGGCATAACACTGAAGCTTTCTTT.

The chain couples TRBV27 to TRBJ2-7, with TRBD1 matching over 7 bases. J gave up 2 bases and V 3 bases, and 7 bases lay outside the gene matches. CDR1 MNHEY and CDR2 SMNVEV come from the germline V gene (reference sequence). The CDR3 loop spans 15 amino acids. CDR3 sequence: CASSFGTEAPYEQYF. CDR3 nucleotides: TGTGCCAGCAGTTTCGGGACAGAAGCCCCCTACGAGCAGTACTTC.

The chain uses TRBV15 and TRBJ1-3; maybe TRBD1 (5 bases). The CDR3 is 14 amino acids. V lost 3 bases and J lost 4, with 10 bases in between. Germline lookup yields CDR1 LNHNV and CDR2 YYDKDF (reference sequence). CDR3: CATSRARGGNTIYF. For the CDR3, the DNA is TGTGCCACCAGCAGGGCCCGGGGGGGAAACACCATATATTTT.

This clone has just one count. V gene TRBV29-1 combines with J gene TRBJ2-1; D call uncertain. V was pared by 4 bases and J by 8 bases, with 6 bases between. Germline V gene data show CDR1 as SQVTM and CDR2 as ANQGSEA. The CDR3 contains 10 residues. CDR3 amino acids: CSVGLDEQFF. DNA of the CDR3: TGCAGCGTTGGACTTGATGAGCAGTTCTTC.